A selection of T cell receptor beta chains follows, all from one sample in a study of blood T cell repertoires in COVID-19. Generated by immunoSEQ multiplex PCR, the TCRdb table keeps only in-frame clones and is missing some. The table includes about 200,000 clones, about 91% detected once. The specimen sequenced was peripheral blood. The receptors were gathered from a man aged 30-40 years with acute or convalescent COVID-19. Both conserved end residues are part of each CDR3. The D gene is left open where the match is weak. A clone size is listed for some rows: how often the clone was seen (once, few, many), or a class if it is expanded.

j_call: TRBJ2-2
cdr3_length: 16
v_call: TRBV4-1
d_call: -
clone_size: -
cdr3_nt: TGCGCCAGCAGCCAAGGGCCGGGTAGGAACACCGGGGAGCTGTTTTTT
cdr3_aa: CASSQGPGRNTGELFF

j_call: TRBJ2-7
cdr3_length: 14
v_call: TRBV18
d_call: TRBD2
clone_size: -
cdr3_nt: TGTGCCAGCTCACCGGGACTAGCGGGTGATGAGCAGTACTTC
cdr3_aa: CASSPGLAGDEQYF

j_call: TRBJ1-2
cdr3_length: 14
v_call: TRBV3-1/TRBV3-2
d_call: -
clone_size: -
cdr3_nt: TGTGCCAGCAGCCAAGTAATTCGGGGATATGGCTACACCTTC
cdr3_aa: CASSQVIRGYGYTF

j_call: TRBJ1-1
cdr3_length: 14
v_call: TRBV28
d_call: -
clone_size: once
cdr3_nt: TGTGCCAGCAGTTTAACGTACACCAAAACTGAAGCTTTCTTT
cdr3_aa: CASSLTYTKTEAFF

j_call: TRBJ1-1
cdr3_length: 14
v_call: TRBV7-9
d_call: -
clone_size: -
cdr3_nt: TGTGCCAGCAGCTTAGAGGGGGTGAACACTGAAGCTTTCTTT
cdr3_aa: CASSLEGVNTEAFF

j_call: TRBJ2-5
cdr3_length: 15
v_call: TRBV9
d_call: TRBD2
clone_size: -
cdr3_nt: TGTGCCAGCAGCCCTCGACTAGCGGGAGGAGAGACCCAGTACTTC
cdr3_aa: CASSPRLAGGETQYF

j_call: TRBJ2-6
cdr3_length: 18
v_call: TRBV7-3
d_call: TRBD2
clone_size: -
cdr3_nt: TGTGCCAGCAGCTCGCGACAGCTCCGGGGGGCTGGGGCCAACGTCCTGACTTTC
cdr3_aa: CASSSRQLRGAGANVLTF

j_call: TRBJ1-2
cdr3_length: 16
v_call: TRBV7-9
d_call: -
clone_size: -
cdr3_nt: TGTGCCAGCAGCTTAGTTGAGGGAGGGATTTTCTATGGCTACACCTTC
cdr3_aa: CASSLVEGGIFYGYTF

j_call: TRBJ2-4
cdr3_length: 14
v_call: TRBV6-5
d_call: -
clone_size: once
cdr3_nt: TGTGCCAGCGGGGAGGTATCAGCCAAAAACATTCAGTACTTC
cdr3_aa: CASGEVSAKNIQYF

j_call: TRBJ1-4
cdr3_length: 13
v_call: TRBV2
d_call: TRBD1
clone_size: -
cdr3_nt: TGTGCCAGCACAGGGGGTCCGCCTGTCGAACTGTTTTTT
cdr3_aa: CASTGGPPVELFF

j_call: TRBJ1-5
cdr3_length: 13
v_call: TRBV30
d_call: -
clone_size: -
cdr3_nt: TGTGCCTGGAGTGTACATAGCAATCAGCCCCAGCATTTT
cdr3_aa: CAWSVHSNQPQHF

j_call: TRBJ1-6
cdr3_length: 14
v_call: TRBV28
d_call: -
clone_size: -
cdr3_nt: TGTGCCAGCAGCCTCACTGGGACATTATCACCCCTCCACTTT
cdr3_aa: CASSLTGTLSPLHF

j_call: TRBJ2-7
cdr3_length: 14
v_call: TRBV5-1
d_call: -
clone_size: -
cdr3_nt: TGCGCCAGCAGCTTGGTCGGGGGATCCTACGAGCAGTACTTC
cdr3_aa: CASSLVGGSYEQYF

j_call: TRBJ1-3
cdr3_length: 13
v_call: TRBV30
d_call: TRBD1
clone_size: -
cdr3_nt: TGTGCCTGGAGTACTGGGACAGGGAGCACCATATATTTT
cdr3_aa: CAWSTGTGSTIYF

j_call: TRBJ2-1
cdr3_length: 16
v_call: TRBV7-3
d_call: -
clone_size: once
cdr3_nt: TGTGCCAGCAGCCCTTGGGGTAGCGGCGCCTACAATGAGCAGTTCTTC
cdr3_aa: CASSPWGSGAYNEQFF

j_call: TRBJ1-1
cdr3_length: 14
v_call: TRBV18
d_call: TRBD1
clone_size: -
cdr3_nt: TGTGCCAGCTCACCACAGGGGGCGCACACTGAAGCTTTCTTT
cdr3_aa: CASSPQGAHTEAFF

j_call: TRBJ2-7
cdr3_length: 15
v_call: TRBV11-2
d_call: TRBD1
clone_size: -
cdr3_nt: TGTGCCAGCAGCTTATCTCCAGGGGGCTTCTACGAGCAGTACTTC
cdr3_aa: CASSLSPGGFYEQYF